Listed below are T cell receptor beta chains from one sample, sequenced in a study of T-cell reconstitution after alpha-beta-depleted transplantation in children. TCRdb used MiXCR to reprocess the PCR reads, holding one entry per CDR3 protein. The sample has roughly 790,000 distinct CDR3 sequences; roughly 15% are singletons. The specimen comprised PBMCs, mostly from graft donor cells, sampled 360 days after TCRalphabeta/CD19-depleted stem cell transplant. The source is a male patient younger than 18 who had a stem cell transplant for acute lymphoblastic leukemia, so the T cells may come from the graft donor. CDR3s include the opening cysteine and the closing phenylalanine or tryptophan. A D gene is named only where the DNA matches it firmly. The size field is filled for only some rows; it gives once, few, many or a size class.

j_call | clone_size | v_call | d_call | cdr3_nt | cdr3_aa
TRBJ1-4 | few | TRBV7-9 | . | TGTGCCAGCAGCCCACAGTGGGGATCTCCTGAAAAACTGTTTTTT | CASSPQWGSPEKLFF
TRBJ2-7 | few | TRBV7-3 | . | TGTGCCAGCAGCTTATATAGCGGCCGCCACTACGAGCAGTACTTC | CASSLYSGRHYEQYF
TRBJ2-7 | few | TRBV10-3 | TRBD1 | TGTGCCATCAGTGAGTCTGGAATGGGGGACAGATCCTACGAGCAGTACTTC | CAISESGMGDRSYEQYF
TRBJ1-5 | . | TRBV24-1 | . | TGTGCCACCAGTGATACGTTTCAGCCCCAGCATTTT | CATSDTFQPQHF
TRBJ1-1 | few | TRBV7-6 | . | TGTGCCAGCAGATTGGGGGTAGAGGACACTGAAGCTTTCTTT | CASRLGVEDTEAFF
TRBJ2-5 | . | TRBV15 | TRBD2 | TGTGCCACCAGCAGAGCTCGGGAGGGCCGAGAGACCCAGTACTTC | CATSRAREGRETQYF
TRBJ2-5 | once | TRBV11-3 | TRBD1 | TGTGCCAGCAGTCCACCCGGACAGGCCAAAGAGACCCAGTACTTC | CASSPPGQAKETQYF
TRBJ1-1 | many | TRBV29-1 | TRBD1 | TGCAGCGTTGAAGGGGGGACAGTCGGGGGTACTGAAGCTTTCTTT | CSVEGGTVGGTEAFF
TRBJ2-2 | few | TRBV6-4 | . | TGTGCCAGCAGTGACTCTAGGGGGAGGCGGACCGGGGAGCTGTTTTTT | CASSDSRGRRTGELFF
TRBJ2-1 | few | TRBV28 | . | TGTGCCAGCAGCCTATTACCTACCTACAATGAGCAGTTCTTC | CASSLLPTYNEQFF
TRBJ1-5 | many | TRBV2 | . | TGTGCCAGCAGAGAAGCAGATATCAGTAATCAGCCCCAGCATTTT | CASREADISNQPQHF
TRBJ2-2 | . | TRBV7-3 | . | TGTGCCAGCAGTAAACTCCTCGGCACCGGGGAGCTGTTTTTT | CASSKLLGTGELFF
TRBJ2-1 | . | TRBV11-1 | . | TGTGCCAGCAGCTTAGCGATTCCTGACAATGAGCAGTTCTTC | CASSLAIPDNEQFF
TRBJ2-1 | . | TRBV24-1 | TRBD1 | TGTGCCACCAGTGATTTGAAGGGACAGGGGGCCCTCTACAATGAGCAGTTCTTC | CATSDLKGQGALYNEQFF
TRBJ2-7 | . | TRBV5-1 | . | TGCGCCAGCAGCTTCCGGGAAGGAGGCTACGAGCAGTACTTC | CASSFREGGYEQYF
TRBJ1-1 | . | TRBV5-1 | TRBD1 | TGCGCCAGCAGCTTGACAGGGGGGCTTGTCACTGAAGCTTTCTTT | CASSLTGGLVTEAFF
TRBJ2-5 | few | TRBV12-3/TRBV12-4 | . | TGTGCCAGCAGTTCGTGGAGGGGGATTTCGGAAGAGACCCAGTACTTC | CASSSWRGISEETQYF
TRBJ2-1 | . | TRBV6-1 | TRBD2 | TGTGCCAGCAAAGGACTAGCGGGAGCCAGGGCGCGGAATGAGCAGTTCTTC | CASKGLAGARARNEQFF
TRBJ2-1 | . | TRBV7-3 | TRBD2 | TGTGCCAGCAGCGACCCCACAAGCGGGAGGCAGTTCTTC | CASSDPTSGRQFF
TRBJ2-7 | many | TRBV29-1 | . | TGCAGCGCGGATCAACAGGGTTCATACGAGCAGTACTTC | CSADQQGSYEQYF
TRBJ2-7 | . | TRBV5-1 | TRBD2 | TGCGCCAGCAGCTTTGGGGGGGATCTCTACGAGCAGTACTTC | CASSFGGDLYEQYF
TRBJ2-1 | . | TRBV27 | TRBD1 | TGTGCCAGCAGTTTATTCGGGACAGGGGCTTTGGATGAGCAGTTCTTC | CASSLFGTGALDEQFF
TRBJ1-2 | few | TRBV11-2 | TRBD1 | TGTGCCAGCAGCTACTCCGGGACAGGGACAAGTCATGGCTACACCTTC | CASSYSGTGTSHGYTF
TRBJ1-2 | few | TRBV6-5 | . | TGTGCCAGCAGTTCTCCTCGAATCGCTAACTATGGCTACACCTTC | CASSSPRIANYGYTF
TRBJ1-1 | . | TRBV30 | . | TGTGCCTGGAGTGGATGGACAGTGAACACTGAAGCTTTCTTT | CAWSGWTVNTEAFF
TRBJ2-1 | . | TRBV29-1 | . | TGCAGCGTTAGACCAGTCAGCGGCTCCTACAATGAGCAGTTCTTC | CSVRPVSGSYNEQFF
TRBJ2-7 | many | TRBV4-1 | . | TGCGCCAGCAGCCAAGATGTGAGCCTTAGCTCCTACGAGCAGTACTTC | CASSQDVSLSSYEQYF
TRBJ2-1 | . | TRBV5-1 | . | TGCGCCAGCAGCTTCCCGGGGCGGAGCTCCTACAATGAGCAGTTCTTC | CASSFPGRSSYNEQFF
TRBJ1-3 | many | TRBV5-1 | TRBD1 | TGCGCCAGCAGCTTCGCGGGACAGCAAGGAAACACCATATATTTT | CASSFAGQQGNTIYF
TRBJ2-1 | . | TRBV7-3 | TRBD2 | TGTGCCAGCAGCCGGAAACAGCGGGAAAAGTTCTTCGGGGGACCTACTACCTACAATGAGCAGTTCTTC | CASSRKQREKFFGGPTTYNEQFF
TRBJ2-7 | . | TRBV10-1 | TRBD2 | TGCGCCAGCAGTCGGGATAGCGGGAGAGGGTACGAGCAGTACTTC | CASSRDSGRGYEQYF